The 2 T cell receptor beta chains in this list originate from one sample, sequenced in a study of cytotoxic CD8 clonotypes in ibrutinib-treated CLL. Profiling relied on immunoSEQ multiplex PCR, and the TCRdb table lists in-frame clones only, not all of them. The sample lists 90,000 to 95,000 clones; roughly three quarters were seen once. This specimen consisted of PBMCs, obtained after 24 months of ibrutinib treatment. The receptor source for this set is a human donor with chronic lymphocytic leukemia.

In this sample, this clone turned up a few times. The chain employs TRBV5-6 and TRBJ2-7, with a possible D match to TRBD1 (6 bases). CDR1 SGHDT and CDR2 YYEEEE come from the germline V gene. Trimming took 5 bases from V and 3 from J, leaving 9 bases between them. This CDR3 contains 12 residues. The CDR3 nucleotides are TGTGCCAGCAGTTCCAGGGGCTACGAGCAGTACTTC. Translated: CASSSRGYEQYF.

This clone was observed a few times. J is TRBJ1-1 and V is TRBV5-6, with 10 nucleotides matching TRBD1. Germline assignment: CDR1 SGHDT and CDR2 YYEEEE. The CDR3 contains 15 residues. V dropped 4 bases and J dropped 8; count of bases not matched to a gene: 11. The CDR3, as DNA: TGTGCCAGCAGCCTCCCGGGACAGGGGCCTGGCGAAGCTTTCTTT. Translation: CASSLPGQGPGEAFF.